This note documents a single TCR beta chain sequence. This receptor's antigen is unknown. No quality values exist for individual bases; no much larger clone is one base distant. A distance of 12 bases separates the germline ends of V and J, which lose 4 bases and 2 bases respectively. Measured from the cysteine to the phenylalanine, the CDR3 is 14 residues long. The DNA shown is the 42-base CDR3, in frame from base 1. CDR1 and CDR2 are drawn from the germline V gene: SGHRS, YFSETQ. Libraries were made using the immunoSEQ multiplex PCR assay. In TCRdb, the immuneACCESS table is reduced to in-frame sequences with V and J assigned. These tables do not hold every clone; where another copy was compared, an unresolved V gene accounts for under half, and the others remain unexplained. The sample records some 40,000 clones, 93% of which are singletons. The ten largest clones take up roughly 0.41% of the sample.

These data are taken from a study of T cell changes during pregnancy in multiple sclerosis (dated by TCRdb to between 2018 and 2020). Looking at the study overall: The study examined how the T cell repertoire changed over the course of pregnancy in women with multiple sclerosis.

The sequencing used CD4+ T cells from peripheral blood mononuclear cells, collected in the first trimester of pregnancy. This chain is built from TRBV5-1 and TRBJ1-2, with TRBD1 perhaps the D gene, on 5 matching bases. The source is a female donor with multiple sclerosis, enrolled in a pregnancy study. The CDR3 in this case is CASSQGGGNYGYTF. The sequence in DNA is TGCGCCAGCAGCCAGGGCGGGGGGAACTATGGCTACACCTTC. The variable domain in full, with residues beyond the CDR3 obtained from the reference TRBV5-1 and TRBJ1-2 genes, is KAGVTQTPRYLIKTRGQQVTLSCSPISGHRSVSWYQQTPGQGLQFLFEYFSETQRNKGNFPGRFSGRQFSNSRSEMNVSTLELGDSALYLCASSQGGGNYGYTFGSGTRLTVV.